One and the same sample provided the 18 T cell receptor beta chains below, sequenced in a study of cytomegalovirus exposure and HLA in healthy donors. Primers: 60 Vbeta forward and 13 Jbeta reverse. The table came from immunoSEQ multiplex PCR; TCRdb's copy has only in-frame clones and leaves some out. This table has 100,000 or so clones, roughly 15% appearing once. Sequencing used PBMCs. These receptors were obtained from a female donor in good health and CMV-seronegative.

This clone was seen a few times. This chain uses TRBV6-6 with TRBJ1-6; perhaps TRBD1 as D (5 bases). Germline-derived CDR1 and CDR2 are MNHNY and SVGAGI (reference sequence). Trimming shortened V by 11 bases and J by 4 bases, and 15 bases separated the two germline ends. The length of the CDR3 is 14 residues. Written as DNA, the CDR3 is TGTGCCGGGCGGAGTGACAGTTATAATTCACCCCTCCACTTT. Residues: CAGRSDSYNSPLHF.

This clone has more than one count but fewer than ten. The chain has TRBV7-8 and TRBJ2-1; D gene uncertain. In germline, CDR1 is SGHVS, CDR2 FQNEAQ. The CDR3 runs to 16 residues. V shed 1 base and J shed 9 bases, with 19 bases lying between them. Here the CDR3 DNA reads TGTGCCAGCAGCTTAGGACTCTACCCATTAATCACTGAGCAGTTCTTC. This codes for CASSLGLYPLITEQFF.

The rearrangement links TRBV2 to TRBJ2-7, with 12 bases fitting TRBD2. The CDR3 contains 13 residues. V was pared by 5 bases and J by 4 bases, with 0 bases of the junction left unmatched. The germline CDR1 and CDR2 sequences are SNHLY and FYNNEI. Written as DNA, the CDR3 is TGTGCCAGCAGTACTAGCGGGGGGTACGAGCAGTACTTC. It encodes CASSTSGGYEQYF. The whole variable domain, remainder taken from reference TRBV2 and TRBJ2-7, is EPEVTQTPSHQVTQMGQEVILRCVPISNHLYFYWYRQILGQKVEFLVSFYNNEISEKSEIFDDQFSVERPDGSNFTLKIRSTKLEDSAMYFCASSTSGGYEQYFGPGTRLTVT.

This clone was detected only a few times. The CDR3 spells CAWSVRGEGELFF. Here the CDR3 DNA reads TGTGCCTGGAGTGTACGAGGCGAAGGGGAGCTGTTTTTT. V gene TRBV30 combines with J gene TRBJ2-2, with D hard to call. Germline values: CDR1 GTSNPN, CDR2 SVGIG (reference sequence). V was clipped by 0 bases and J by 8 bases, with 10 bases between them. The CDR3 totals 13 residues.

The rearrangement uses TRBV11-2 and TRBJ2-7, with 9 bases matching TRBD1. CDR1 and CDR2 from the germline V gene are SGHAT and FQNNGV. This CDR3 is built from 16 residues. Losses at the gene ends were 4 bases for V and 2 bases for J; bases not matched to a gene: 9. In DNA, the CDR3 is TGTGCCAGCAGCTCAGTGGACAGGGGCCATGCCTACGAGCAGTACTTC. As protein: CASSSVDRGHAYEQYF.

The CDR3, as DNA: TGCGCCAGCAGCCAATATCTAGCGGGGGAAGGGTACAATGAGCAGTTCTTC. Residues: CASSQYLAGEGYNEQFF. This rearrangement joins TRBV4-3 to TRBJ2-1; 10 nucleotides agree with TRBD2. V lost 2 bases to trimming and J lost 4 bases; unmatched junction nucleotides: 8. This CDR3 region has 17 residues. CDR1 is LGHNA, CDR2 YSLEER, per germline.

This clone was seen a handful of times. The chain recombines TRBV15 with TRBJ1-1; tentatively, D is TRBD1 (6 bases). Trimming stripped 6 bases from V and 2 bases from J, with 16 bases between. The CDR3 runs to 15 residues. Germline V lookup: CDR1 LNHNV, CDR2 YYDKDF (reference sequence). CDR3 sequence: CATRGGRGGNTEAFF. CDR3 bases: TGTGCCACCAGAGGGGGTAGGGGCGGAAACACTGAAGCTTTCTTT.

The CDR3 DNA is TGTGCCAGCAGCTTGGCGACAGGGATCCCCGGGGAGCTGTTTTTT. Its translation: CASSLATGIPGELFF. The chain carries TRBV5-6 and TRBJ2-2, with 7 nucleotides matching TRBD1. V was pared by 0 bases and J by 6 bases, with 5 bases of the junction left unmatched. Germline CDR1 reads SGHDT; CDR2 reads YYEEEE. CDR3 size: 15 residues.

This clone appeared a few times. The CDR3 DNA follows: TGTGCCAGCAGCCCCCGGACAGGGGTTTGGATTCGAGAGACCCAGTACTTC. Translated, it gives CASSPRTGVWIRETQYF. The chain links TRBV7-6 to TRBJ2-5; 9 bases are a match to TRBD1. The CDR3 covers 17 residues. Germline V lookup: CDR1 SGHVS, CDR2 FNYEAQ. V shed 5 bases, J shed 4 bases, and the junction held 14 bases outside the gene matches.

The rearrangement joins TRBV30 to TRBJ1-1; D not certain. V lost 3 bases and J 1 base, leaving 12 bases between the germline ends. The CDR3 has 14 amino acids. Germline V gene lookup returns CDR1 GTSNPN and CDR2 SVGIG (reference sequence). The CDR3 loop is CAWSLEIKNTEAFF. CDR3 in DNA: TGTGCCTGGAGCTTAGAAATTAAGAACACTGAAGCTTTCTTT.

This clone was detected only a few times. The chain joins TRBV15 to TRBJ1-5, with a tentative D call TRBD1 (5 bases). Between the trimmed V and J ends, which lost 0 bases and 6 bases, there was a span of 12 bases. Germline CDR1 and CDR2: LNHNV and YYDKDF (reference sequence). The CDR3 has 15 residues. The CDR3 region has the DNA TGTGCCACCAGCAGAGATGGTACAGGAGTTCAGCCCCAGCATTTT. Protein product: CATSRDGTGVQPQHF.

The rearrangement uses TRBV19 and TRBJ2-2; TRBD1 matches at 12 bases. In germline, CDR1 is LNHDA, CDR2 SQIVND (reference sequence). With 8 bases clipped from V and 6 bases from J, the junction kept 4 bases outside the gene matches. The CDR3 consists of 14 residues. The CDR3 DNA reads TGTGCCAGTGCCGGGACAGGGGGCTCCGGGGAGCTGTTTTTT. Protein sequence: CASAGTGGSGELFF.

Only a few counts were recorded for this clone. The J gene is TRBJ2-3, the V gene TRBV19; weak D call: TRBD2 (5 bases). Germline lookup yields CDR1 LNHDA and CDR2 SQIVND (reference sequence). The length of the CDR3 is 15 residues. Trimming took off 8 bases at V and 2 bases at J, with 17 bases between the two ends. The CDR3 bases are TGTGCCAGTGGGGAGTTACCTTCCAACACAGATACGCAGTATTTT. Its translation: CASGELPSNTDTQYF. The full variable domain, rest sourced from reference TRBV19 and TRBJ2-3, is DGGITQSPKYLFRKEGQNVTLSCEQNLNHDAMYWYRQDPGQGLRLIYYSQIVNDFQKGDIAEGYSVSREKKESFPLTVTSAQKNPTAFYLCASGELPSNTDTQYFGPGTRLTVL.

This clone was found a few times. This chain connects TRBV19 to TRBJ1-1; tentative D call: TRBD1 (6 bases). This CDR3 region has 16 residues. The germline gives CDR1 LNHDA, CDR2 SQIVND (reference sequence). V gave up 1 base and J gave up 0 bases, with 12 bases separating them. Here the CDR3 reads CASSIVPGQLNTEAFF. The CDR3 DNA sequence: TGTGCCAGTAGTATAGTCCCAGGACAGCTGAACACTGAAGCTTTCTTT.

There are a few counts of this clone. The V call is TRBV28, the J call TRBJ2-1, with 10 bases that match TRBD2. The CDR3 loop spans 16 amino acids. CDR1 MDHEN and CDR2 SYDVKM come from the germline V gene. With 6 bases clipped from V and 8 bases from J, the junction kept 13 bases outside the gene matches. CDR3 DNA: TGTGCCAGCAGCACAATCCCTAGCGGGAGCGGCGATGAGCAGTTCTTC. Amino acid sequence: CASSTIPSGSGDEQFF.

This clone appeared many times. The gene calls are TRBV6-4 and TRBJ2-2; possibly TRBD1 for D (6 bases). The CDR3 sequence is 15 residues long. Germline CDR1 reads MRHNA; CDR2 reads SNTAGT. Trimming stripped 6 bases from V and 5 bases from J, with 16 bases between. CDR3 nucleotide sequence: TGTGCCAGCAGGAGGACAGCACTCCGAACCGGGGAGCTGTTTTTT. It translates to CASRRTALRTGELFF.

This clone has more than one count but fewer than ten. The rearrangement joins TRBV19 to TRBJ1-2; no clear D gene. V gave up 6 bases and J gave up 4 bases, with 9 bases separating them. The V gene's germline CDR1 is LNHDA and CDR2 SQIVND (reference sequence). This CDR3 has 12 residues. The CDR3 reads CASRLGPYGYTF. The CDR3 nucleotides are TGTGCCAGTAGACTGGGCCCCTATGGCTACACCTTC. Full variable domain (outside the CDR3, taken from reference TRBV19 and TRBJ1-2): DGGITQSPKYLFRKEGQNVTLSCEQNLNHDAMYWYRQDPGQGLRLIYYSQIVNDFQKGDIAEGYSVSREKKESFPLTVTSAQKNPTAFYLCASRLGPYGYTFGSGTRLTVV.

This CDR3 reads CASNTGVGNTIYF. The CDR3 DNA sequence: TGTGCCAGCAACACAGGGGTTGGAAACACCATATATTTT. The chain links TRBV21-1 to TRBJ1-3; the table gives TRBD1 as D, unverified against the DNA. TRBV21-1 is assigned pseudogene status. The CDR3 consists of 13 residues.